The present TCR beta chain was sequenced within a study of T cell changes during pregnancy in multiple sclerosis. Germline V lookup: CDR1 SNHLY, CDR2 FYNNEI. The V gene lost 7 bases and the J gene lost 8 bases, with 9 bases spanning the gap. There are 11 residues in the CDR3. Only in-frame clones appear in the TCRdb table, and some are missing; sequencing was by immunoSEQ multiplex PCR. The table lists about 130,000 clones, about 96% of them singletons. The rearrangement uses TRBV2 and TRBJ2-1; D may be TRBD2 (6 bases). This sequence was found in a female donor with multiple sclerosis, enrolled in a pregnancy study. Material: peripheral blood, obtained after pregnancy. The CDR3: CASIAGHEQFF. The DNA for the CDR3 is TGTGCCAGCATCGCGGGGCATGAGCAGTTCTTC.